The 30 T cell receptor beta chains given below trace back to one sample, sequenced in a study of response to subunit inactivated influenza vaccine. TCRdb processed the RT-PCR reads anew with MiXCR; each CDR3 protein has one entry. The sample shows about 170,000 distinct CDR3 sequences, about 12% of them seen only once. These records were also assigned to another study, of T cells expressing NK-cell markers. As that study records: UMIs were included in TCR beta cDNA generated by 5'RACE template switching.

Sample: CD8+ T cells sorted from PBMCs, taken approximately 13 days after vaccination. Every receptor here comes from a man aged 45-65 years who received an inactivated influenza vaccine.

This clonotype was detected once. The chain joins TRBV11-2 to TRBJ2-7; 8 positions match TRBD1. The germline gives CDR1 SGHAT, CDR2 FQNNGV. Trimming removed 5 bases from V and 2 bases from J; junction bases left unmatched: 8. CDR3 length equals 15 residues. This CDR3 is CASSPGTGVPYEQYF. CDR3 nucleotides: TGTGCCAGCAGCCCGGGGACAGGAGTACCCTACGAGCAGTACTTC.

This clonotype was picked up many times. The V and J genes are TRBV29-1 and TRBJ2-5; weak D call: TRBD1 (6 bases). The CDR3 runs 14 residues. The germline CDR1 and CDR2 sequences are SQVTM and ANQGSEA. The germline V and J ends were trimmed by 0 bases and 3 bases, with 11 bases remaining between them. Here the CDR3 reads CSVEDFAGEETQYF. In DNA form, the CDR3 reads TGCAGCGTTGAAGATTTCGCAGGGGAAGAGACCCAGTACTTC.

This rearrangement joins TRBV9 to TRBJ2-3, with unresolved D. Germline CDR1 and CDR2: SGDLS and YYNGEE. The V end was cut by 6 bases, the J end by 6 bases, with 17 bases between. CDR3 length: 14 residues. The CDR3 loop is CASNPSLLVDTQYF. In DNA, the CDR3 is TGTGCCAGCAACCCTTCCTTATTAGTGGATACGCAGTATTTT.

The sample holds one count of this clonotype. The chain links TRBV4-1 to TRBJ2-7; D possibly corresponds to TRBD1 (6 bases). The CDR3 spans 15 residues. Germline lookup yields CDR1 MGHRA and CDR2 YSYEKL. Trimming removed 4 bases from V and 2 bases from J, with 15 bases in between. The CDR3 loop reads CASSPGAGATYEQYF. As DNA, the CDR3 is TGCGCCAGCAGCCCCGGGGCAGGGGCCACCTACGAGCAGTACTTC.

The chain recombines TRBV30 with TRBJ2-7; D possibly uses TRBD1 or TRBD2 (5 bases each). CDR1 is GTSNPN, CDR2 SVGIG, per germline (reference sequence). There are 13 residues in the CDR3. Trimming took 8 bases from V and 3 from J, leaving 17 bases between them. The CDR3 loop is CAGTNLPHYEQYF. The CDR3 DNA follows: TGTGCCGGGACCAACCTACCCCACTACGAGCAGTACTTC.

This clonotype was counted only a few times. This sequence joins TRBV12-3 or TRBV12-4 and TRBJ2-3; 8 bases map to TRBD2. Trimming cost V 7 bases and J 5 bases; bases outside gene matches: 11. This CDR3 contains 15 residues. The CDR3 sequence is CASTQTSVLGDTQYF. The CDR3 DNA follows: TGTGCCAGCACACAGACTAGCGTCCTGGGAGATACGCAGTATTTT.

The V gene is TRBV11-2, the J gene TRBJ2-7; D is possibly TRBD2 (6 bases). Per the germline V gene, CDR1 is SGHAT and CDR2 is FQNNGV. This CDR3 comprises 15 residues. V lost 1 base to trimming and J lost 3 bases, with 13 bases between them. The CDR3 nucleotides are TGTGCCAGCAGCTTAGGTTCGTGGAGGGGCTACGAGCAGTACTTC. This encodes CASSLGSWRGYEQYF.

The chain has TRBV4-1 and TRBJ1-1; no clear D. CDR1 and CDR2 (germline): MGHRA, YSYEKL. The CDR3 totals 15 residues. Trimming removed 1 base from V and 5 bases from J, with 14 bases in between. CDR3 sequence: CASSQGAGGGTEAFF. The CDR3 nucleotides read TGCGCCAGCAGCCAAGGGGCAGGTGGAGGAACTGAAGCTTTCTTT.

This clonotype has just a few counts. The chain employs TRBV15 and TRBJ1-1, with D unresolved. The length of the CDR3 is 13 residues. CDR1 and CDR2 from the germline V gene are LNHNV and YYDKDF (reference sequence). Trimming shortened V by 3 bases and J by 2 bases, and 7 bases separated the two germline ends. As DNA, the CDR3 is TGTGCCACCAGCAGTGGATACAACACTGAAGCTTTCTTT. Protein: CATSSGYNTEAFF.

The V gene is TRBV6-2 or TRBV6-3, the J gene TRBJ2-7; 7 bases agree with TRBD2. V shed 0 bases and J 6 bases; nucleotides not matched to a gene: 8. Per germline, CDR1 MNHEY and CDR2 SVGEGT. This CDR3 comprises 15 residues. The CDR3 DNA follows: TGTGCCAGCAGTTACTCGGAGACTAGCTCTACCGAGCAGTACTTC. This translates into CASSYSETSSTEQYF.

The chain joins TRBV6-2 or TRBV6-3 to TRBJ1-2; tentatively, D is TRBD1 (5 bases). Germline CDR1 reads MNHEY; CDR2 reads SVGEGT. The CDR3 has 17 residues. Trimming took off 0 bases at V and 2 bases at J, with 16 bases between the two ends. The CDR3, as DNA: TGTGCCAGCAGTTACTCGTTTTACGGGGCGACCAACTATGGCTACACCTTC. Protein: CASSYSFYGATNYGYTF.

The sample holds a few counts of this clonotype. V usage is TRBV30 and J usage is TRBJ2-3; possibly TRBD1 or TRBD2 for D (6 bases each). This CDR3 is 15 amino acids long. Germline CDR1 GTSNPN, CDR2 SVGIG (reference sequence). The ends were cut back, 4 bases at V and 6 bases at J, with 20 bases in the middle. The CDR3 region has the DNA TGTGCCTGGACGAACGGGGGCATCGATGGGGATACGCAGTATTTT. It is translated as CAWTNGGIDGDTQYF.

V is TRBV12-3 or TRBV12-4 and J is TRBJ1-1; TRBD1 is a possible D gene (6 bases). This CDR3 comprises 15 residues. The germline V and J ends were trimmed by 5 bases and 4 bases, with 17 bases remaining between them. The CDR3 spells CASSPHRVWTTEAFF. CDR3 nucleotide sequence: TGTGCCAGCAGTCCTCACAGGGTATGGACCACTGAAGCTTTCTTT.

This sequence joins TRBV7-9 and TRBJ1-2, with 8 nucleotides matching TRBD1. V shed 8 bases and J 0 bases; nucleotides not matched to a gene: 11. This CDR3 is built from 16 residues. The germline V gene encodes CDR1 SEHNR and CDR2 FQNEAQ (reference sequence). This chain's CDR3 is CASLGVDRASNYGYTF. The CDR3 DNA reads TGTGCCAGCCTGGGGGTGGACAGGGCTTCTAACTATGGCTACACCTTC. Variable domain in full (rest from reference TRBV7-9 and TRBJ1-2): DTGVSQNPRHKITKRGQNVTFRCDPISEHNRLYWYRQTLGQGPEFLTYFQNEAQLEKSRLLSDRFSAERPKGSFSTLEIQRTEQGDSAMYLCASLGVDRASNYGYTFGSGTRLTVV.

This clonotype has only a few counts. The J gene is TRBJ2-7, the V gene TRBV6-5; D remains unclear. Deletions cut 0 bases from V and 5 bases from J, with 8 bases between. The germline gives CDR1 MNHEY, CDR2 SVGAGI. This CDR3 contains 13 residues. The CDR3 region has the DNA TGTGCCAGCAGTTACTCACACTTGGACGAGCAGTACTTC. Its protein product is CASSYSHLDEQYF.

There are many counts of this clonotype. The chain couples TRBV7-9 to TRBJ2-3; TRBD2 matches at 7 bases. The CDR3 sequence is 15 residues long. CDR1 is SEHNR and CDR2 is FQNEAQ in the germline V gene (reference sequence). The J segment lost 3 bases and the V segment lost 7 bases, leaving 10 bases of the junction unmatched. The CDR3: CASKPLAVLTDTQYF. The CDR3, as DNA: TGTGCCAGCAAACCGCTAGCGGTATTAACAGATACGCAGTATTTT.

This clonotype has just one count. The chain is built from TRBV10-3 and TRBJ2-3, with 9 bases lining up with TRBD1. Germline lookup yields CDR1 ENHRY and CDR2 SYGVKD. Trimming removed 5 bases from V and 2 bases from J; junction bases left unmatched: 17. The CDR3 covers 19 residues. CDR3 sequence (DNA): TGTGCCATCAGTTCCCCCTTTCCGGGACAGGGTGTCAACACAGATACGCAGTATTTT. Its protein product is CAISSPFPGQGVNTDTQYF.

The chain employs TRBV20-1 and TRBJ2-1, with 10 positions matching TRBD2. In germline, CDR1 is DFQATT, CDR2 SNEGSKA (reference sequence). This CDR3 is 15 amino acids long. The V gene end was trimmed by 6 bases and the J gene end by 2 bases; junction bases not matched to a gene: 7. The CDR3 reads CSATVSGRAYNEQFF. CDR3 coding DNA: TGCAGTGCAACCGTAAGCGGGAGGGCCTACAATGAGCAGTTCTTC.

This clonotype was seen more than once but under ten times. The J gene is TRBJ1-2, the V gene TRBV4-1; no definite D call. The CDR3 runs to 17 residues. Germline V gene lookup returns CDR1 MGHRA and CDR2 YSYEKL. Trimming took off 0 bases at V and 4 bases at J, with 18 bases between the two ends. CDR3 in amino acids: CASSQDNLALWLYGYTF. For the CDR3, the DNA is TGCGCCAGCAGCCAAGATAATCTGGCGTTATGGCTCTATGGCTACACCTTC.

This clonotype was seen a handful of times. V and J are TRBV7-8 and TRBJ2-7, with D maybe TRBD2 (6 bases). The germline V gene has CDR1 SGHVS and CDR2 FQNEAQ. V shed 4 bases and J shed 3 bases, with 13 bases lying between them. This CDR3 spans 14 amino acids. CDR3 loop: CASSWRDGSYEQYF. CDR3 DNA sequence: TGTGCCAGCAGCTGGAGGGACGGTAGCTACGAGCAGTACTTC. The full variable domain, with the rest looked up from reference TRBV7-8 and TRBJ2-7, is GAGVSQSPRYKVAKRGQDVALRCDPISGHVSLFWYQQALGQGPEFLTYFQNEAQLDKSGLPSDRFFAERPEGSVSTLKIQRTQQEDSAVYLCASSWRDGSYEQYFGPGTRLTVT.

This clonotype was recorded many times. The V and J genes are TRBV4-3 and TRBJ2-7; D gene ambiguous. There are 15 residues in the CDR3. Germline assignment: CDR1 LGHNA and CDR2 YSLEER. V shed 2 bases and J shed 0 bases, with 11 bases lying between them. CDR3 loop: CASSQWDGSSYEQYF. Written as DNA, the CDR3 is TGCGCCAGCAGCCAATGGGATGGAAGCTCCTACGAGCAGTACTTC.

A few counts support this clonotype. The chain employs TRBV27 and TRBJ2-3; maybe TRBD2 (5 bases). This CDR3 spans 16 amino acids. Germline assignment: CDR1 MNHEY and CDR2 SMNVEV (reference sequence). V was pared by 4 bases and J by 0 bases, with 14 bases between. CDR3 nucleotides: TGTGCCAGCAGTTCAATTAGCTGGGAGAGCACAGATACGCAGTATTTT. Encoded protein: CASSSISWESTDTQYF.

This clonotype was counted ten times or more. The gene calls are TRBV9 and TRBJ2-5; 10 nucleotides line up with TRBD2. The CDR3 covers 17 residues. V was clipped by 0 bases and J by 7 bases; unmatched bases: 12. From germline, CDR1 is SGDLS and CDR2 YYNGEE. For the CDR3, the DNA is TGTGCCAGCAGCGTAGACAGGTCTAGCGGGGGTTATATGACCCAGTACTTC. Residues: CASSVDRSSGGYMTQYF.

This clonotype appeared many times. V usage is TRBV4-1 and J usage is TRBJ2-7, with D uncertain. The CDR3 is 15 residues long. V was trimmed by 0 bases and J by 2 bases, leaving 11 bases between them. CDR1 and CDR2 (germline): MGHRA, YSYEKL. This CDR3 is CASSQDKYGAYEQYF. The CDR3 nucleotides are TGCGCCAGCAGCCAAGATAAGTATGGCGCCTACGAGCAGTACTTC.

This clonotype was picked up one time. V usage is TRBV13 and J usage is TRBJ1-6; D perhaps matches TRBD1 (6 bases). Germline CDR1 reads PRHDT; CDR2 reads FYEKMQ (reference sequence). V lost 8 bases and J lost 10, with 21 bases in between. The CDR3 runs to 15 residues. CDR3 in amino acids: CASSGGQGSRSPLHF. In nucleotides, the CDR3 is TGTGCCAGCTCTGGGGGACAAGGGTCTCGATCACCCCTCCACTTT.

The CDR3 here is CASSLSVRETQYF. The CDR3 region has the DNA TGTGCCAGCAGTTTATCGGTGAGAGAGACCCAGTACTTC. This chain connects TRBV28 to TRBJ2-5, with unresolved D. The CDR3 has 13 amino acids. Trimming removed 1 base from V and 4 bases from J, with 7 bases in between. The germline gives CDR1 MDHEN, CDR2 SYDVKM.

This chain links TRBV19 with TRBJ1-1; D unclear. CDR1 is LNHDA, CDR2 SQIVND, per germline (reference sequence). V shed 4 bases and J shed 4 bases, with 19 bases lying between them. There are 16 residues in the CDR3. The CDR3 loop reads CASSTVSLGSATEAFF. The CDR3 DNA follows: TGTGCCAGTAGTACGGTATCTCTGGGGTCCGCCACTGAAGCTTTCTTT.

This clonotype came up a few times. Here the CDR3 reads CASSHRPYEQYF. Written as DNA, the CDR3 is TGTGCCAGCAGTCACCGACCCTACGAGCAGTACTTC. The rearrangement joins TRBV12-3 or TRBV12-4 to TRBJ2-7; D gene ambiguous. The CDR3 runs 12 residues. V lost 5 bases and J 2 bases, leaving 7 bases between the germline ends.

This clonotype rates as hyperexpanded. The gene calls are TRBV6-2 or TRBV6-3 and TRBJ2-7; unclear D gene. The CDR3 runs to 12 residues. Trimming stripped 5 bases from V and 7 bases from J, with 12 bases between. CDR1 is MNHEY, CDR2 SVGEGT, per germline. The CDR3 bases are TGTGCCAGCAGTCCAAACATCGGGGAGCAGTACTTC. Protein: CASSPNIGEQYF.

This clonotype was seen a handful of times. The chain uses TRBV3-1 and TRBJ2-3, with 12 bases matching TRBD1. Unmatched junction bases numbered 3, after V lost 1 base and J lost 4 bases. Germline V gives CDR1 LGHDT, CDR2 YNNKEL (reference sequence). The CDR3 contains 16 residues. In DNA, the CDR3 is TGTGCCAGCAGCCAAGGGGACAGGGGGCTTGCAGATACGCAGTATTTT. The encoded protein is CASSQGDRGLADTQYF.